The rows below give T cell receptor beta chains drawn from one sample of a study of shared clonotypes between healthy human individuals. This table comes from immunoSEQ multiplex PCR, and its TCRdb copy is limited to in-frame clones, with some not included. The sample has hundreds of thousands of clones, about 80% seen once. Sequences were obtained from PBMCs. These receptors all come from a middle-aged woman in good health. Some clones in this sample may be carry-over from other donors' samples. Each CDR3 is given without its conserved first and last residue.

CDR3aa,v_gene
ASSSVEEQY,TRBV5-1
ASSRGLDSYEQY,TRBV19
ASSLGVSTDTQY,TRBV5-1
ASGGRGKAKNIQY,TRBV6-1
ASSNDGMYGYT,TRBV6-6
ASRAQGLGSGANVLT,TRBV27
ASSHGTGQLRSYEQY,TRBV4-1
ASSLTSGSGGTQY,TRBV7-3
AIKTGTENYEQY,TRBV10-3
ASSSQVTSPYEQF,TRBV18
ASSRDSHNSPLH,TRBV6-6
ASSQEVPGLAGGGLSNEQY,TRBV4-3
ASSIRGLHPDTQY,TRBV19
ASSQYSGKGNYGYT,TRBV4-1
ASSMSGDETQY,TRBV19
ASGWDTSTDTQY,TRBV12-5
ASRQLGNTDTQY,TRBV2
SAVGEVGELF,TRBV29-1